The clone carrying this T cell receptor beta chain turned up a few times. Isolated RNA was reverse transcribed in full, so expressed TCRB transcripts were sequenced. Here immunoSEQ multiplex PCR was the method, and the copy in TCRdb shows in-frame clones only, minus some. The sample records hundreds of thousands of clones, 15% to 17% being singletons. V was cut by 4 bases and J by 0 bases, with 11 bases left in between. In germline, CDR1 is SGDLS, CDR2 YYNGEE. The length of the CDR3 is 15 residues. The sample originates from a study of beta chain features in type 1 diabetes. This sequence was found in a man aged 18 to 30 in good health. Material for sequencing was naive CD4+ T cells from blood. The chain is built from TRBV9 and TRBJ1-3; D unresolved. The CDR3 sequence is CASSLGARSGNTIYF. The CDR3 DNA follows: TGTGCCAGCAGCCTAGGTGCTCGCTCTGGAAACACCATATATTTT.